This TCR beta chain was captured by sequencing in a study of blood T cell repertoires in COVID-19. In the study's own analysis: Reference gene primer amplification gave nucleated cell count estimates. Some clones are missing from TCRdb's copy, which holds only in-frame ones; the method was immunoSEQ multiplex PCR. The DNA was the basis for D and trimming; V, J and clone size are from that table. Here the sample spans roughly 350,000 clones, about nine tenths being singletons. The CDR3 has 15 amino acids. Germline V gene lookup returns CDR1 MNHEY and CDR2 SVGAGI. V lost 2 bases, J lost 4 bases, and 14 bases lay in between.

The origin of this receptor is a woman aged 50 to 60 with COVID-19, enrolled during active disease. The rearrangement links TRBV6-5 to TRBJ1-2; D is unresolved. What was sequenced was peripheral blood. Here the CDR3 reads CASSYRGDGGYGYTF. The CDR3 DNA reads TGTGCCAGCAGTTACAGAGGAGATGGTGGCTATGGCTACACCTTC.